The 20 T cell receptor beta chains below come from one sample, sequenced in a study of blood T cells in healthy people across ages. A sample-barcoded 5' primer and a J-beta primer mix were used in a second PCR of roughly 7 to 11 cycles. From the 5' RACE reads, TCRdb called clonotypes with MiXCR, one entry per CDR3 protein. The sample lists roughly 930,000 distinct CDR3 sequences, under 50% occurring once. Sequenced input: blood. Every receptor here comes from a man aged 25-40 years in good health.

This clonotype has just a few counts. The rearrangement uses TRBV4-1 and TRBJ1-6; D not certain. The CDR3 is made up of 16 amino acids. V was trimmed by 0 bases and J by 3 bases, leaving 9 bases between them. Germline CDR1 is MGHRA and CDR2 is YSYEKL. CDR3 protein: CASSQDPGSYNSPLHF. DNA of the CDR3: TGCGCCAGCAGCCAAGATCCGGGGAGCTATAATTCACCCCTCCACTTT.

There are a few counts of this clonotype. The CDR3: CASSLAAVGDEQYF. CDR3 DNA sequence: TGTGCCAGCAGTTTGGCAGCGGTCGGGGACGAGCAGTACTTC. The rearrangement links TRBV12-3 or TRBV12-4 to TRBJ2-7, with D possibly TRBD2 on 5 matching bases. V was pared by 3 bases and J by 5 bases, with 14 bases between. The CDR3 consists of 14 residues.

This clonotype has only a few counts. The chain is built from TRBV20-1 and TRBJ2-7; D call uncertain. This CDR3 has 13 residues. Trimming took 4 bases from V and 0 from J, leaving 10 bases between them. Germline V gene lookup returns CDR1 DFQATT and CDR2 SNEGSKA (reference sequence). The CDR3 nucleotides read TGCAGTGCTAAACCTTCAAACTCCTACGAGCAGTACTTC. Encoded protein: CSAKPSNSYEQYF.

There are a few counts of this clonotype. J is TRBJ2-6 and V is TRBV20-1, with D perhaps matching TRBD2 (6 bases). Looked up from germline, CDR1 is DFQATT and CDR2 is SNEGSKA (reference sequence). V dropped 4 bases and J dropped 0 bases, with 13 bases sitting between them. This CDR3 is built from 16 residues. CDR3 region: CSAIGGRSSGANVLTF. The CDR3 coding sequence is TGCAGTGCTATCGGGGGACGCAGCTCTGGGGCCAACGTCCTGACTTTC.

The gene calls are TRBV28 and TRBJ1-5; 7 bases are a match to TRBD1. V dropped 5 bases and J dropped 0; count of bases not matched to a gene: 4. The CDR3 contains 15 residues. From germline, CDR1 is MDHEN and CDR2 SYDVKM. CDR3 nucleotides: TGTGCCAGCAGTGGGGACAGCGGTAGCAATCAGCCCCAGCATTTT. Translated, it gives CASSGDSGSNQPQHF. Complete variable domain (other parts from reference TRBV28 and TRBJ1-5): DVKVTQSSRYLVKRTGEKVFLECVQDMDHENMFWYRQDPGLGLRLIYFSYDVKMKEKGDIPEGYSVSREKKERFSLILESASTNQTSMYLCASSGDSGSNQPQHFGDGTRLSIL.

V usage is TRBV6-5 and J usage is TRBJ2-7; D is unresolved. The V gene's germline CDR1 is MNHEY and CDR2 SVGAGI. Trimming cost V 6 bases and J 1 base, with 10 bases left between them. The CDR3 length is 13 residues. The CDR3 region has the DNA TGTGCCAGCAGAGCCGGGTATTCCTACGAGCAGTACTTC. It specifies CASRAGYSYEQYF.

This clonotype has only a few counts. The rearrangement links TRBV10-3 to TRBJ1-2, with D perhaps matching TRBD1 (5 bases). There are 14 residues in the CDR3. Deletions cut 7 bases from V and 2 bases from J, with 14 bases between. Germline V gives CDR1 ENHRY, CDR2 SYGVKD. For the CDR3, the DNA is TGTGCCATCACCGGAGGGGAAAGAAACTATGGCTACACCTTC. Its protein is CAITGGERNYGYTF.

V and J are TRBV6-5 and TRBJ1-6; D is possibly TRBD1 (5 bases). The CDR3 is 15 amino acids. Trimming removed 7 bases from V and 3 bases from J, with 13 bases in between. The germline V gene has CDR1 MNHEY and CDR2 SVGAGI. CDR3 nucleotide sequence: TGTGCCAGCACGGACGACAGCCTCTATAATTCACCCCTCCACTTT. Translation: CASTDDSLYNSPLHF.

This clonotype was counted at least ten times. The chain uses TRBV4-3 and TRBJ1-4; tentative D call: TRBD1 (5 bases). In germline, CDR1 is LGHNA, CDR2 YSLEER. CDR3 length: 17 residues. Trimming pared 0 bases from V and 3 bases from J, leaving 14 bases between. The CDR3 sequence is CASSQDWDSSANEKLFF. The CDR3 DNA reads TGCGCCAGCAGCCAAGACTGGGACTCGTCCGCTAATGAAAAACTGTTTTTT.

This clonotype was seen more than once but under ten times. The rearrangement links TRBV10-3 to TRBJ1-6; no clear D gene. The CDR3 runs 15 residues. V lost 7 bases to trimming and J lost 5 bases, with 15 bases between them. CDR1 and CDR2 from the germline V gene are ENHRY and SYGVKD. The CDR3 DNA reads as TGTGCCATCAAGGGCGCCCTGGAACATAATTCACCCCTCCACTTT. It specifies CAIKGALEHNSPLHF.

J is TRBJ2-3 and V is TRBV24-1; TRBD1 agrees at 8 bases. The CDR3 is made up of 20 amino acids. V gave up 3 bases and J gave up 4 bases; unmatched junction bases: 20. Germline values: CDR1 KGHDR, CDR2 SFDVKD. The CDR3 is CATSDLEEGPTGGPSDTQYF. For the CDR3, the DNA is TGTGCCACCAGTGATCTGGAAGAGGGGCCCACAGGGGGTCCCTCAGATACGCAGTATTTT.

CDR3 sequence: CASSAPLAPDTQYF. CDR3 in DNA: TGTGCCAGCAGTGCCCCTCTGGCCCCAGATACGCAGTATTTT. The V call is TRBV25-1, the J call TRBJ2-3; D uncertain. Trimming took off 4 bases at V and 4 bases at J, with 12 bases between the two ends. Germline V lookup: CDR1 MGHDK, CDR2 SYGVNS. This CDR3 is built from 14 residues.

The rearrangement uses TRBV5-1 and TRBJ2-3; 13 bases align to TRBD2. Per the germline V gene, CDR1 is SGHRS and CDR2 is YFSETQ. The CDR3 is 17 residues long. The V and J ends lost 0 bases and 3 bases, in that order; junction bases with no gene match: 4. CDR3 nucleotides: TGCGCCAGCAGCTTGGCTCTGACTAGCGGGGGGACAGATACGCAGTATTTT. Its translation: CASSLALTSGGTDTQYF.

The CDR3 DNA is TGTGCCAGCAGCTCCGGTAGGGGGGGTGGCTATGGCTACACCTTC. The encoded protein is CASSSGRGGGYGYTF. The V and J genes are TRBV7-8 and TRBJ1-2; D perhaps matches TRBD1 (6 bases). Deletions cut 4 bases from V and 4 bases from J, with 16 bases between. The CDR3 extends over 15 amino acids. CDR1 is SGHVS, CDR2 FQNEAQ, per germline.

This rearrangement joins TRBV9 to TRBJ1-1; D is unresolved. Trimming took 4 bases from V and 3 from J, leaving 19 bases between them. In germline, CDR1 is SGDLS, CDR2 YYNGEE. The CDR3 has 16 residues. CDR3 bases: TGTGCCAGCAGCAGACGCCGGGGTCACGGGGACACTGAAGCTTTCTTT. Protein product: CASSRRRGHGDTEAFF.

The V gene is TRBV20-1, the J gene TRBJ1-6, with 8 bases identical to TRBD1. The V gene's germline CDR1 is DFQATT and CDR2 SNEGSKA (reference sequence). Trimming cost V 5 bases and J 9 bases; bases outside gene matches: 6. This CDR3 spans 13 amino acids. CDR3 sequence (DNA): TGCAGTGCTTCAGGCAGGGGGCGTTCACCCCTCCACTTT. As protein: CSASGRGRSPLHF.

This clonotype was recorded only once. V is TRBV15 and J is TRBJ2-1; perhaps D is TRBD1 or TRBD2 (5 bases each). The DNA end favors TRBJ2-7, so the J call may be wrong. Germline V CDR1 and CDR2: LNHNV, YYDKDF (reference sequence). This CDR3 has 14 residues. The CDR3 nucleotides are TGTGCCACCGGCGAGTGGGGACCCTACAATGAGCAGTACTTC. Amino acid sequence: CATGEWGPYNEQYF.

CDR3 nucleotide sequence: TGTGCCAGCAGCTTAGTATCAGTCACCGGGGAGCTGTTTTTT. Translated, it gives CASSLVSVTGELFF. The J gene is TRBJ2-2, the V gene TRBV7-9; D is uncertain. Germline assignment: CDR1 SEHNR and CDR2 FQNEAQ (reference sequence). V was cut by 1 base and J by 4 bases, with 7 bases left in between. The CDR3 sequence is 14 residues long.

This clonotype was picked up many times. The rearrangement joins TRBV7-2 to TRBJ2-5; D ambiguous. The germline V and J ends were trimmed by 1 base and 4 bases, with 13 bases remaining between them. Germline V CDR1 and CDR2: SGHTA, FQGNSA. The CDR3 contains 15 residues. In DNA form, the CDR3 reads TGTGCCAGCAGCTTAGATGTGGGTCTCACAGAGACCCAGTACTTC. It codes for CASSLDVGLTETQYF.

To note about this clonotype: One junction end disagrees with the germline gene, perhaps due to a read error. The CDR3 is CSTSRPNSGTYEQYF. The CDR3 bases are TGCAGTACTAGCCGGCCGAATAGCGGGACCTACGAGCAGTACTTC. This sequence joins TRBV20-1 and TRBJ2-7, with 8 bases fitting TRBD2. Germline assignment: CDR1 DFQATT and CDR2 SNEGSKA (reference sequence). This CDR3 contains 15 residues.